The TCR beta chain under discussion was sequenced for a study of B cell selection in AIRE deficiency. Sorting defined conventional CD4 T cells as CD4+CD127+. Clones were sequenced by immunoSEQ multiplex PCR, and TCRdb holds only the in-frame ones, with some missing. The sample has fewer than 25,000 clones; 95% to 97% are singletons. Trimming took off 4 bases at V and 2 bases at J, with 4 bases between the two ends. Germline CDR1 reads MNHNS; CDR2 reads SASEGT. The CDR3 is made up of 12 amino acids. The rearrangement uses TRBV6-1 and TRBJ2-3; D remains unclear. The source material was CD4+CD127+ conventional T cells sorted from PBMCs. This TCR derives from a human donor in good health. CDR3: CASSAHTDTQYF. The DNA of the CDR3 is TGTGCCAGCAGTGCCCACACAGATACGCAGTATTTT.